What follows are 28 T cell receptor beta chains derived from one specimen sequenced in a study of neurological immune-mediated disorders (dated by TCRdb to 2018 to 2020). Libraries were constructed by 5' RACE. For sequencing, an Illumina HiSeq 2500 was employed. The raw public data were reprocessed by TCRdb itself: fastp quality trimming at Q25, MiXCR clonotype calling, in-frame beta chains only. Under each unique CDR3 protein, matching rows form one entry showing the most common genes and DNA. The sample includes tens of thousands of distinct CDR3 sequences, with roughly 5.6% observed a single time. Of the sample, 6% to 9.5% falls within the top ten clones. Source material: PBMCs. All receptors derive from a man aged 18 to 35 with multiple sclerosis.

This clonotype was seen ten or more times. The chain joins TRBV7-8 to TRBJ2-1; 10 nucleotides line up with TRBD2. Trimming removed 8 bases from V and 6 bases from J; junction bases left unmatched: 13. CDR1 is SGHVS, CDR2 FQNEAQ, per germline. The CDR3 is 16 amino acids. CDR3 protein: CASLPSPGLATNEQFF. The CDR3 nucleotides are TGTGCCAGCCTCCCCTCCCCGGGACTAGCGACCAATGAGCAGTTCTTC. The variable domain in full, completed from reference TRBV7-8 and TRBJ2-1, reads GAGVSQSPRYKVAKRGQDVALRCDPISGHVSLFWYQQALGQGPEFLTYFQNEAQLDKSGLPSDRFFAERPEGSVSTLKIQRTQQEDSAVYLCASLPSPGLATNEQFFGPGTRLTVL.

Only a few counts were recorded for this clonotype. A much larger clonotype is one base distant, so this may be a read error. This rearrangement joins TRBV20-1 to TRBJ1-1; no firm D call. Trimming cost V 5 bases and J 5 bases, with 12 bases left between them. Germline lookup yields CDR1 DFQATT and CDR2 SNEGSKA (reference sequence). The CDR3 consists of 12 residues. The DNA of the CDR3 is TGCAGTGCTGGGGAAAGGGAAACTGAAGCTTTCTTT. Translated: CSAGERETEAFF.

This clonotype was counted between two and nine times. This chain connects TRBV20-1 to TRBJ1-2; TRBD1 agrees at 9 bases. The CDR3 consists of 15 residues. V lost 1 base, J lost 4 bases, and 7 bases stayed unmatched. CDR1 is DFQATT, CDR2 SNEGSKA, per germline (reference sequence). Here the CDR3 reads CSARGQTGGLYGYTF. In nucleotides, the CDR3 is TGCAGTGCTAGAGGCCAGACAGGGGGTCTCTATGGCTACACCTTC.

The chain couples TRBV20-1 to TRBJ2-4; D may correspond to TRBD1 or TRBD2 (5 bases each). The CDR3 length is 15 residues. Germline V gives CDR1 DFQATT, CDR2 SNEGSKA (reference sequence). Trimming shortened V by 6 bases and J by 0 bases, and 15 bases separated the two germline ends. The chain's CDR3 is CSAPGQFRAKNIQYF. The DNA for the CDR3 is TGCAGTGCCCCGGGGCAGTTTCGAGCCAAAAACATTCAGTACTTC.

Many counts were recorded for this clonotype. The chain recombines TRBV9 with TRBJ1-1; D ambiguous. Germline lookup yields CDR1 SGDLS and CDR2 YYNGEE. The CDR3 has 15 residues. V lost 3 bases to trimming and J lost 0 bases, with 12 bases between them. CDR3 protein: CASSGQQTMNTEAFF. The CDR3 DNA sequence: TGTGCCAGCAGCGGACAACAGACCATGAACACTGAAGCTTTCTTT.

This clonotype showed up many times. CDR3 region: CASSRLPRRAYGYTF. CDR3 sequence (DNA): TGTGCCAGCAGTCGCCTACCCCGGCGAGCCTATGGCTACACCTTC. The rearrangement links TRBV12-3 or TRBV12-4 to TRBJ1-2; D remains ambiguous. This CDR3 is 15 amino acids long. Trimming took 5 bases from V and 4 from J, leaving 17 bases between them.

This clonotype was counted at least ten times. The rearrangement links TRBV10-3 to TRBJ2-7, with 9 nucleotides matching TRBD1. Germline assignment: CDR1 ENHRY and CDR2 SYGVKD. The CDR3 runs to 14 residues. V was pared by 4 bases and J by 2 bases, with 3 bases of the junction left unmatched. The CDR3 loop reads CAISGRTGAYEQYF. CDR3 nucleotide sequence: TGTGCCATCAGTGGGCGGACAGGGGCCTACGAGCAGTACTTC.

This clonotype was recorded many times. The chain recombines TRBV15 with TRBJ1-1; D is uncertain. This CDR3 has 16 amino acids. Germline loops: CDR1 LNHNV, CDR2 YYDKDF (reference sequence). The V end was cut by 0 bases, the J end by 0 bases, with 11 bases between. CDR3 sequence (DNA): TGTGCCACCAGCAGAGATTTAAGGGAGGTGAACACTGAAGCTTTCTTT. Translation gives CATSRDLREVNTEAFF.

This clonotype has ten or more counts. The gene calls are TRBV20-1 and TRBJ2-3; no clear D. V was clipped by 5 bases and J by 9 bases, with 3 bases between them. This CDR3 has 8 amino acids. Germline values: CDR1 DFQATT, CDR2 SNEGSKA (reference sequence). CDR3 bases: TGCAGTGCTGACACGCAGTATTTT. This codes for CSADTQYF.

As regards this clonotype: A much larger clone sits a single nucleotide away, making a read error possible. This chain joins TRBV6-5 and TRBJ2-7; tentatively, D is TRBD1 or TRBD2 (5 bases each). Per the germline V gene, CDR1 is MNHEY and CDR2 is SVGAGI. The CDR3 spans 15 residues. Between the trimmed V and J ends, which lost 7 bases and 7 bases, there was a span of 23 bases. CDR3 bases: TGTGCCAGCACCCCGGGGTACGGGGCAGGGAAAGAGCAGTACTTC. This sequence encodes CASTPGYGAGKEQYF.

Only a few counts were recorded for this clonotype. This clone may be a read error of a much larger clone one base away. The chain couples TRBV10-3 to TRBJ1-5; no reliable D call. This CDR3 has 15 amino acids. Germline CDR1 reads ENHRY; CDR2 reads SYGVKD. The CDR3: CAISGRGEGNQPQNF. CDR3 sequence (DNA): TGTGCCATCAGTGGTCGGGGTGAGGGCAATCAGCCCCAGAATTTT.

This clonotype was counted many times. An end of the junction differs from the germline gene, which may be a read error. The gene calls are TRBV5-1 and TRBJ2-6; 11 bases map to TRBD2. The length of the CDR3 is 16 residues. The germline gives CDR1 SGHRS, CDR2 YFSETQ. The CDR3 DNA is TGCGCCAGCACCTTGGGACTAGCGGACGGGGCCAACGTCCTGACTTTC. Amino acid sequence: CASTLGLADGANVLTF.

This clonotype was found many times. The V and J genes are TRBV20-1 and TRBJ1-1; D not resolved. Germline-derived CDR1 and CDR2 are DFQATT and SNEGSKA (reference sequence). The germline V and J ends were trimmed by 0 bases and 8 bases, with 13 bases remaining between them. This CDR3 has 13 amino acids. Here the CDR3 DNA reads TGCAGTGCTAGAGATCCCCAGGAGTTAGAAGCTTTCTTT. Protein sequence: CSARDPQELEAFF.

The chain joins TRBV5-1 to TRBJ2-3; D may match TRBD1 or TRBD2 (5 bases each). V lost 2 bases, J lost 0 bases, and 10 bases lay in between. Germline assignment: CDR1 SGHRS and CDR2 YFSETQ. This CDR3 region has 15 residues. CDR3 region: CASSFFGASTDTQYF. The DNA for the CDR3 is TGCGCCAGCAGCTTCTTCGGGGCTAGCACAGATACGCAGTATTTT.

This clonotype was picked up a small number of times. Just one base apart from a much larger clone, this may be a read error. The chain carries TRBV20-1 and TRBJ2-3; D is perhaps TRBD2 (5 bases). The ends were cut back, 6 bases at V and 1 base at J, with 11 bases in the middle. In germline, CDR1 is DFQATT, CDR2 SNEGSKA (reference sequence). This CDR3 comprises 13 residues. CDR3 amino acids: CSAPGMRTDTQYF. CDR3 coding DNA: TGCAGTGCCCCGGGAATGCGCACAGATACGCAGTATTTT.

As regards this clonotype: This may arise from a read error, as a much more abundant clone is one base away. The rearrangement links TRBV2 to TRBJ2-3, with TRBD1 matching over 9 bases. V was clipped by 9 bases and J by 15 bases; unmatched bases: 7. This CDR3 has 10 amino acids. Germline V gene lookup returns CDR1 SNHLY and CDR2 FYNNEI. In DNA, the CDR3 is TGTGCCAGAGGGGGACAGGGTCCTTATTTT. Its translation: CARGGQGPYF.

This clonotype was found many times. Germline is not matched at one junction end, which may reflect a read error. The rearrangement uses TRBV24-1 and TRBJ2-7; 8 bases agree with TRBD2. CDR1 is KGHDR, CDR2 SFDVKD, per germline. The CDR3 extends over 13 amino acids. The CDR3 region is CATSETGGRLRNF. CDR3 bases: TGTGCCACCAGTGAAACGGGAGGGCGGCTCAGGAACTTC.

This rearrangement joins TRBV7-9 to TRBJ2-4; D is possibly TRBD1 (6 bases). Trimming removed 8 bases from V and 6 bases from J, with 17 bases in between. The V gene's germline CDR1 is SEHNR and CDR2 FQNEAQ (reference sequence). The CDR3 extends over 14 amino acids. CDR3 sequence: CASHPSTGINIQYF. The CDR3, as DNA: TGTGCCAGCCACCCTTCGACAGGAATAAACATTCAGTACTTC.

This clonotype is medium-sized within its sample. This chain connects TRBV9 to TRBJ2-2; D not certain. Trimming removed 0 bases at V and 4 bases at J, with 10 bases between. Germline V gene data show CDR1 as SGDLS and CDR2 as YYNGEE. The CDR3 is made up of 15 amino acids. The chain's CDR3 is CASSVGPGITGELFF. CDR3 bases: TGTGCCAGCAGCGTAGGTCCGGGCATCACCGGGGAGCTGTTTTTT.

This clonotype was seen repeatedly, ten times or more. V usage is TRBV12-3 or TRBV12-4 and J usage is TRBJ2-1; TRBD1 aligns across 7 bases. After removal of 6 bases from V and 5 bases from J, the junction contained 7 bases not matched to a gene. This CDR3 is 14 amino acids long. The CDR3 nucleotides are TGTGCCAGCAGGCACCGGGACAGCAACAATGAGCAGTTCTTC. It is translated as CASRHRDSNNEQFF.

On this clonotype: One junction end disagrees with the germline gene, perhaps due to a read error. The V and J genes are TRBV20-1 and TRBJ1-6; D is possibly TRBD1 (5 bases). The germline V gene encodes CDR1 DFQATT and CDR2 SNEGSKA (reference sequence). The length of the CDR3 is 15 residues. CDR3 sequence reads: CSANRISSYNSPLNF. In nucleotides, the CDR3 is TGCAGTGCAAACAGGATTAGCTCCTATAATTCACCCCTCAACTTT.

This clonotype was picked up many times. This chain links TRBV29-1 with TRBJ2-5, with TRBD1 identical over 8 bases. There are 15 residues in the CDR3. The junction had 14 bases not matched to a gene; V was cut back by 6 bases and J by 5 bases. The germline V gene has CDR1 SQVTM and CDR2 ANQGSEA. CDR3 sequence: CSVPDRVPPGETQYF. The CDR3 DNA reads TGCAGCGTCCCGGACAGGGTGCCCCCGGGTGAGACCCAGTACTTC.

The chain recombines TRBV6-1 with TRBJ2-3; weak D call: TRBD2 (5 bases). CDR1 and CDR2 from the germline V gene are MNHNS and SASEGT. The V gene lost 6 bases and the J gene lost 2 bases, with 12 bases spanning the gap. CDR3 length: 14 residues. CDR3 in amino acids: CASSLGSPTDTQYF. As DNA, the CDR3 is TGTGCCAGCAGCTTGGGGAGTCCCACAGATACGCAGTATTTT.

This clonotype was found many times. The chain is built from TRBV6-5 and TRBJ2-7; no clear D gene. The CDR3 has 13 amino acids. Trimming took off 2 bases at V and 0 bases at J, with 5 bases between the two ends. Germline CDR1 reads MNHEY; CDR2 reads SVGAGI. DNA of the CDR3: TGTGCCAGCAGTTACGCTCCCTCCTACGAGCAGTACTTC. This encodes CASSYAPSYEQYF.

This chain uses TRBV6-4 with TRBJ2-2; 7 nucleotides line up with TRBD1. This CDR3 is 13 amino acids long. Germline CDR1 is MRHNA and CDR2 is SNTAGT. With V trimmed by 4 bases and J by 4 bases, 0 bases remained unmatched. The CDR3 DNA is TGTGCCAGCAGTGCAGGGGGCACCGGGGAGCTGTTTTTT. Translated: CASSAGGTGELFF.

There are many counts of this clonotype. This chain joins TRBV2 and TRBJ1-1; TRBD1 aligns across 7 bases. Trimming took 5 bases from V and 6 from J; bases not matched to a gene: 6. Germline lookup yields CDR1 SNHLY and CDR2 FYNNEI. CDR3 length: 13 residues. The CDR3 region has the DNA TGTGCCAGCAGTACCCAACAGGGGCCTGAAGCTTTCTTT. Translation gives CASSTQQGPEAFF.

This clonotype showed up many times. The chain uses TRBV9 and TRBJ2-6; possible D gene TRBD1, 6 bases. The CDR3 is made up of 15 amino acids. Germline CDR1 and CDR2: SGDLS and YYNGEE. Trimming removed 7 bases at V and 4 bases at J, with 15 bases between. The CDR3 nucleotides read TGTGCCAGCGCCCCTACAGGGTACGGGGCCAACGTCCTGACTTTC. This gives the protein CASAPTGYGANVLTF. The variable domain in full, with the rest retrieved from reference TRBV9 and TRBJ2-6, is DSGVTQTPKHLITATGQRVTLRCSPRSGDLSVYWYQQSLDQGLQFLIQYYNGEERAKGNILERFSAQQFPDLHSELNLSSLELGDSALYFCASAPTGYGANVLTFGAGSRLTVL.

To note about this clonotype: This clone may be a read error of a much larger clone one base away. The rearrangement links TRBV5-1 to TRBJ1-3, with D possibly being TRBD1 (6 bases). V lost 0 bases to trimming and J lost 0 bases, with 10 bases between them. CDR3 length: 16 residues. CDR1 SGHRS and CDR2 YFSETQ come from the germline V gene. In DNA form, the CDR3 reads TGCGCCAGCAGCTTGGGGGGGGCCGGCTCTGGAAACACCATATATTTT. Protein sequence: CASSLGGAGSGNTIYF.